Below, 14 T cell receptor beta chains from the same sample are listed, as sequenced in a study of regulatory T cells in long-lasting Graves disease. The sample's time point: newly diagnosed GD, antithyroid drugs for less than 3 months. The authors made the TCR library using RNA they extracted from PBMCs. CDR3-region Arm-PCR and iRepertoire HTBI primers produced the TCR beta libraries. TCRdb processed the multiplex PCR reads anew with MiXCR; each CDR3 protein has one entry. The sample lists under 300,000 distinct CDR3 sequences, 18% occurring once. This same sample was also taken into another study, of T cells in Graves' hyperthyroidism and ophthalmopathy.

Material: peripheral blood mononuclear cells (PBMCs), obtained at new diagnosis, from a patient treated with antithyroid drugs. These receptor sequences come from a woman in her thirties with Graves disease.

This clonotype appeared a few times. This may stem from a read error, because a much larger clone lies one nucleotide away. The chain couples TRBV5-1 to TRBJ2-7; D may correspond to TRBD1 or TRBD2 (5 bases each). The CDR3 has 13 residues. CDR1 SGHRS and CDR2 YFSETQ come from the germline V gene. Trimming shortened V by 4 bases and J by 7 bases, and 15 bases separated the two germline ends. CDR3 amino acids: CASSARDEGEQYF. CDR3 bases: TGCGCCAGCAGCGCCAGGGACGAGGGTGAGCAGTACTTC.

Comment on this clonotype: This may come from a read error, since a much larger clone is one base off. The chain recombines TRBV20-1 with TRBJ2-7; 12 bases are shared with TRBD2. After removal of 3 bases from V and 2 bases from J, the junction contained 17 bases not matched to a gene. The CDR3 contains 19 residues. Per germline, CDR1 DFQATT and CDR2 SNEGSKA (reference sequence). CDR3: CSASLPGLAGGTYPYEQYF. The DNA for the CDR3 is TGCAGTGCTAGCTTACCCGGGCTAGCGGGGGGGACTTATCCCTACGAGCAGTACTTC.

This clonotype was recorded many times. This chain uses TRBV24-1 with TRBJ2-2, with TRBD2 matching over 14 bases. From germline, CDR1 is KGHDR and CDR2 SFDVKD. Germline trimming cut 2 bases from V and 0 bases from J; bases unmatched to any gene: 1. The CDR3 runs 18 residues. The chain's CDR3 is CATSDSTSGGANTGELFF. The DNA for the CDR3 is TGTGCCACCAGTGATTCGACTAGCGGGGGGGCGAACACCGGGGAGCTGTTTTTT.

In this sample, this clonotype turned up many times. The rearrangement joins TRBV20-1 to TRBJ2-7, with TRBD1 matching 8 bases. CDR3 size: 17 residues. The germline V gene has CDR1 DFQATT and CDR2 SNEGSKA (reference sequence). V lost 2 bases and J lost 6; bases outside the gene matches: 18. The CDR3 bases are TGCAGTGCTAGACCCCTAATGCCCGAGACAGGGGACGGCGAGCAGTACTTC. Protein: CSARPLMPETGDGEQYF.

This clonotype has ten or more counts. The rearrangement links TRBV20-1 to TRBJ2-3; D not certain. This CDR3 contains 15 residues. Deletions cut 1 base from V and 0 bases from J, with 11 bases between. Germline CDR1 and CDR2: DFQATT and SNEGSKA (reference sequence). In DNA form, the CDR3 reads TGCAGTGCTAGAGGTCCTCTCCTCAGCACAGATACGCAGTATTTT. Amino acid sequence: CSARGPLLSTDTQYF.

This clonotype was observed many times. The chain joins TRBV7-8 to TRBJ1-5; D ambiguous. The germline V gene encodes CDR1 SGHVS and CDR2 FQNEAQ. V was trimmed by 3 bases and J by 4 bases, leaving 7 bases between them. There are 13 residues in the CDR3. CDR3 DNA sequence: TGTGCCAGCAGCTTCGAGCCGAATCAGCCCCAGCATTTT. Its translation: CASSFEPNQPQHF. Using reference TRBV7-8 and TRBJ1-5 for the parts outside the CDR3, the full variable domain is GAGVSQSPRYKVAKRGQDVALRCDPISGHVSLFWYQQALGQGPEFLTYFQNEAQLDKSGLPSDRFFAERPEGSVSTLKIQRTQQEDSAVYLCASSFEPNQPQHFGDGTRLSIL.

The chain carries TRBV11-3 and TRBJ2-7; 9 bases agree with TRBD1. There are 15 residues in the CDR3. Looked up from germline, CDR1 is SGHNT and CDR2 is YENEEA. The J segment lost 2 bases and the V segment lost 1 base, leaving 3 bases of the junction unmatched. CDR3 nucleotides: TGTGCCAGCAGCTTAGGGACAGGGGCCGCCTACGAGCAGTACTTC. As protein: CASSLGTGAAYEQYF.

This clonotype was counted between two and nine times. The chain uses TRBV6-1 and TRBJ1-3; D unclear. V shed 5 bases and J shed 3 bases, with 8 bases lying between them. CDR3 size: 13 residues. CDR1 and CDR2 (germline): MNHNS, SASEGT. The CDR3 spells CASSLLDGNTIYF. CDR3 DNA: TGTGCCAGCAGTCTGTTAGATGGAAACACCATATATTTT.

There are many counts of this clonotype. This rearrangement joins TRBV6-1 to TRBJ2-2, with D unresolved. Looked up from germline, CDR1 is MNHNS and CDR2 is SASEGT. V was pared by 6 bases and J by 0 bases, with 14 bases between. The CDR3 totals 16 residues. This CDR3 is CASRPLSAANTGELFF. The CDR3 region has the DNA TGTGCCAGCAGGCCCCTCTCGGCCGCGAACACCGGGGAGCTGTTTTTT.

This clonotype was found a few times. J is TRBJ2-7 and V is TRBV29-1; no reliable D call. The CDR3 consists of 12 residues. V was trimmed by 4 bases and J by 4 bases, leaving 11 bases between them. Germline assignment: CDR1 SQVTM and CDR2 ANQGSEA. The CDR3 DNA follows: TGCAGCGTTGGGCTAAGAGATTACGAGCAGTACTTC. Its protein is CSVGLRDYEQYF.

This clonotype showed up many times. The genes are TRBV7-3 and TRBJ1-1, with D possibly matching TRBD1 (5 bases). This CDR3 has 14 residues. CDR1 and CDR2 from the germline V gene are SGHTA and FQGTGA. Trimming pared 2 bases from V and 6 bases from J, leaving 13 bases between. This chain's CDR3 is CASSLGSGGSEAFF. The CDR3 bases are TGTGCCAGCAGCTTAGGCAGTGGGGGATCTGAAGCTTTCTTT.

This clonotype was seen ten or more times. The rearrangement joins TRBV19 to TRBJ2-1; D may be TRBD2 (6 bases). Trimming removed 7 bases from V and 7 bases from J, with 8 bases in between. CDR1 is LNHDA and CDR2 is SQIVND in the germline V gene (reference sequence). The CDR3 loop spans 11 amino acids. The CDR3 sequence is CASMRGNEQFF. The CDR3 DNA reads as TGTGCCAGTATGCGGGGAAATGAGCAGTTCTTC.

Points on this clonotype: This may stem from a read error, because a much larger clone lies one nucleotide away. The CDR3 carries no conserved terminal phenylalanine or tryptophan, so it likely arises from a read error. This chain joins TRBV5-1 and TRBJ2-3, with TRBD2 matching over 11 bases. CDR1 SGHRS and CDR2 YFSETQ come from the germline V gene. The CDR3 has 16 amino acids. J lost 3 bases, V lost 0 bases, and 3 bases had no gene match. The CDR3, as DNA: TGCGCCAGCAGCTTGGGTCGACTAGCGGGGACAGATACGCAGTATCTT. Protein: CASSLGRLAGTDTQYL.

This clonotype was found many times. V gene TRBV29-1 combines with J gene TRBJ1-4, with 8 bases aligning to TRBD1. Germline trimming cut 5 bases from V and 7 bases from J; bases unmatched to any gene: 6. This CDR3 is 13 amino acids long. CDR1 SQVTM and CDR2 ANQGSEA come from the germline V gene. The CDR3 coding sequence is TGCAGCGTTAAGGGTGACAGGGGTGAAAAACTGTTTTTT. Protein: CSVKGDRGEKLFF.